The entry that follows covers one TCR beta chain sequence. This clone's antigen is unknown. Base-call qualities are not available, and no considerably larger clone is one nucleotide away. Participants in the prospective study were aged roughly 18 to 95 years, lived in under 30 United States geographic areas, and enrolled through a virtual design. Cohort assignment in the prospective study relied on participant-reported clinical history from a screening survey and a study questionnaire. Recovered participants in ImmuneRACE Cohort 3 were defined by two consecutive negative NP/OP PCR tests, clearance by a healthcare professional, or resolution of symptoms. Mobile phlebotomists in the prospective study collected whole blood, serum and a nasopharyngeal or oropharyngeal swab from every participant. Prospective study participants could optionally give additional blood draws and questionnaires over an approximately two-month period. Blood samples from the prospective study were shipped frozen or at room temperature prior to DNA extraction.

Its CDR3 holds 17 amino acids, cysteine through phenylalanine. Only the CDR3 DNA stays, 51 bases, in frame from base 1. In the germline V gene, CDR1 corresponds to SGDLS and CDR2 to YYNGEE. At the junction V is shortened by 3 bases and J by 6 bases, with 22 bases in between. The immunoSEQ Assay, a bias-controlled multiplex PCR, was used to amplify TCRbeta CDR3 regions from genomic DNA. The published analysis was carried out like this. Nucleated cell counts per sample were estimated from amplification of reference gene primers within the assay. To quantify the absolute abundance of each unique TCRbeta CDR3 rearrangement, sequence reads were collapsed and filtered. Productive Simpson clonality was computed per sample as the square root of Simpson's diversity index over productive rearrangements. TCRdb re-hosts the immuneACCESS table, in-frame sequences only. Its copies lack some clones; in the studies checked, an unresolved V gene accounts for under half of them, and the cause for the rest is not known. Clone size and V and J calls were adopted from that table, with D and trimming inferred from the DNA. The sample table holds about 300,000 clones, of which about nine tenths were seen once. Of the sample, less than 4.5% is held by the ten largest clones.

The data are from a study of blood T cell repertoires in COVID-19 (dated by TCRdb to between 2020 and 2021). Broadly, across the study: Samples covering the acute and convalescent phases of COVID-19 were provided by collaborators in the United States, Italy and Spain. The prospective study material was composed of cDNA or gDNA derived from T cells, B-cell-depleted T cells, or PBMCs. Subjects who had been exposed to COVID-19, were actively infected with it, or had recovered from it provided the deeply sampled blood TCRbeta repertoires that made up the dataset. The repertoires were released in a freely available public database intended as a resource for research on the immune response to SARS-CoV-2. Samples were obtained from the ongoing ImmuneRACE study (first 160 participants) and from 950 to 1,500 subjects provided by 6 global collaborators. A de-identified subject ID, COVID-19 status, age in years and sex were almost always included in the sample metadata. HLA class I and class II types, where available, came from metadata supplied by the sample provider rather than from assay-based typing.

Study-level results and caveats: The amount of clinical and demographic metadata varied by source and participant and was provided uncurated.

This sequence was found in a man aged 30 to 39 who had recovered from COVID-19. The rearrangement joined TRBV9 to TRBJ2-1; TRBD2 is a possible D gene, resting on 6 matching bases. Sequences were obtained from PBMCs or T cells enriched from blood (not recorded which). The CDR3 loop reads CASSAIPAGASVNEQFF. The nucleotide sequence is TGTGCCAGCAGCGCCATTCCCGCCGGGGCTAGCGTCAATGAGCAGTTCTTC.